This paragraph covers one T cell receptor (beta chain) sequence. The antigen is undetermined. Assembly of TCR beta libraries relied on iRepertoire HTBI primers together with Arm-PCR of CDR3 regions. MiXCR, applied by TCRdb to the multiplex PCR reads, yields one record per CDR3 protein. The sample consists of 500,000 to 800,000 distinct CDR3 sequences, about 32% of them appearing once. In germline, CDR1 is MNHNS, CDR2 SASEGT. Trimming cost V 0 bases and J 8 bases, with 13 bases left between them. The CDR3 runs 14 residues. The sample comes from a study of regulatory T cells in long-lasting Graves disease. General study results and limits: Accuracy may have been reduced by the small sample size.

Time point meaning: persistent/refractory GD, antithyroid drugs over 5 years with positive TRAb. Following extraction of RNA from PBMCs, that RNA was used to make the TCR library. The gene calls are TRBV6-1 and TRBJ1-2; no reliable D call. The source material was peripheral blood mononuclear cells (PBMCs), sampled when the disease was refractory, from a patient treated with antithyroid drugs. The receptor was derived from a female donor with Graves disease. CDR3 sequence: CASSEANRGLGYTF. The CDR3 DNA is TGTGCCAGCAGTGAAGCTAACAGAGGGCTGGGCTACACCTTC.